These 10 T cell receptor beta chains were sequenced from one sample in a study of molecular identifiers for immune sequencing clone quantification (dated by TCRdb to 2017 to 2018). Library generation was performed with PCR. The sequencing machine was a NextSeq 500. The public reads were reanalyzed by TCRdb: fastp trimming at Q25, MiXCR alignment, in-frame beta chains only. Rows with one shared CDR3 protein collapse into an entry with the most common genes and DNA. The sample data list about 630,000 distinct CDR3 sequences, and 25% of these were observed just once. The top ten hold 0.6% to 0.9% of the sample. The sample taken for sequencing was naive CD8+ T cells from blood, with Jurkat cell RNA spiked in. Read against the paper, the sample's cell subset or site label means: FACS-sorted CD8+CD4-CCR7+CD45RA+ naive T cells. These receptor sequences come from a human donor in good health. Some libraries in this study had Jurkat cell RNA spiked in.

Comment on this clonotype: A read error may be the cause here, since a much bigger clone is one base away. This chain uses TRBV9 with TRBJ2-5; D unclear. The CDR3 spans 13 residues. CDR1 is SGDLS, CDR2 YYNGEE, per germline. The CDR3 protein is CASSVANQESQYF. The DNA for the CDR3 is TGTGCCAGCAGCGTAGCTAACCAAGAGAGCCAGTACTTC.

This clonotype has a count of ten or more. The chain uses TRBV7-9 and TRBJ2-3; TRBD1 matches 8 bases. The germline V gene has CDR1 SEHNR and CDR2 FQNEAQ (reference sequence). Trimming at V came to 0 bases and at J to 0 bases, leaving 2 bases not matched to a gene. This CDR3 is built from 16 residues. CDR3 protein: CASSLATGASTDTQYF. CDR3 bases: TGTGCCAGCAGCTTAGCGACAGGGGCCAGCACAGATACGCAGTATTTT.

This clonotype appeared a few times. The chain's CDR3 is CATKGLAGDEQFF. In DNA, the CDR3 is TGTGCCACTAAAGGACTAGCGGGGGACGAGCAGTTCTTC. The chain links TRBV2 to TRBJ2-1, with 13 positions matching TRBD2. In germline, CDR1 is SNHLY, CDR2 FYNNEI. Losses at the gene ends were 10 bases for V and 10 bases for J; bases not matched to a gene: 7. The CDR3 runs 13 residues.

The chain employs TRBV7-9 and TRBJ2-5, with 10 bases lining up with TRBD2. Germline V lookup: CDR1 SEHNR, CDR2 FQNEAQ (reference sequence). CDR3 length: 17 amino acids. Trimming at V came to 4 bases and at J to 4 bases, leaving 12 bases not matched to a gene. The CDR3 protein is CASSSPLAGKKSETQYF. The CDR3 nucleotides are TGTGCCAGCAGCTCCCCACTAGCGGGAAAAAAGTCAGAGACCCAGTACTTC.

This clonotype has ten or more counts. The V gene is TRBV7-9, the J gene TRBJ1-1; 7 positions agree with TRBD1. Germline V gene sequence: CDR1 SEHNR, CDR2 FQNEAQ (reference sequence). The CDR3 is made up of 16 amino acids. Germline trimming cut 4 bases from V and 0 bases from J; bases unmatched to any gene: 8. The DNA of the CDR3 is TGTGCCAGCAGCTGGGACCGGGACAGCATGAACACTGAAGCTTTCTTT. This sequence encodes CASSWDRDSMNTEAFF.

This clonotype was counted many times. The V call is TRBV7-9, the J call TRBJ2-7; tentative D call: TRBD2 (5 bases). V lost 5 bases, J lost 6 bases, and 11 bases lay in between. The germline gives CDR1 SEHNR, CDR2 FQNEAQ (reference sequence). The CDR3 runs 12 residues. This CDR3 reads CASSKGSGEQYF. CDR3 sequence (DNA): TGTGCCAGCAGCAAAGGCAGCGGCGAGCAGTACTTC.

V and J are TRBV19 and TRBJ1-2; the D is unclear. The CDR3 contains 17 residues. Germline V gene lookup returns CDR1 LNHDA and CDR2 SQIVND (reference sequence). Deletions cut 2 bases from V and 4 bases from J, with 20 bases between. CDR3 coding DNA: TGTGCCAGTAGTATAAGTTGGGTGACCGACACCCTCTATGGCTACACCTTC. Amino acids: CASSISWVTDTLYGYTF.

Many counts were recorded for this clonotype. The V gene is TRBV4-3, the J gene TRBJ1-5; 7 nucleotides line up with TRBD1. Germline trimming cut 4 bases from V and 1 base from J; bases unmatched to any gene: 4. Per the germline V gene, CDR1 is LGHNA and CDR2 is YSLEER. The CDR3 loop spans 15 amino acids. The CDR3 nucleotides read TGCGCCAGCAGCCCGGTGACAGGGAGCAATCAGCCCCAGCATTTT. Its protein is CASSPVTGSNQPQHF.

The table lists this clonotype with a count of one. This is likely a read error, given that the CDR3 carries no conserved phenylalanine or tryptophan at its end. This chain uses TRBV24-1 with TRBJ2-1; 13 bases fit TRBD2. Germline V lookup: CDR1 KGHDR, CDR2 SFDVKD. There are 17 residues in the CDR3. The J segment lost 9 bases and the V segment lost 4 bases, leaving 11 bases of the junction unmatched. The CDR3, as DNA: TGTGCCACCAGTGACGGGACTAGCGGGATTGTGTCCACTGAGCAGTTCATC. Protein: CATSDGTSGIVSTEQFI.

This clonotype was found a few times. This rearrangement joins TRBV19 to TRBJ2-7; 7 positions match TRBD2. V lost 0 bases and J lost 5; bases outside the gene matches: 13. The CDR3 totals 17 residues. CDR1 is LNHDA and CDR2 is SQIVND in the germline V gene (reference sequence). CDR3 amino acids: CASSIEATSAGYDEQYF. CDR3 bases: TGTGCCAGTAGTATAGAAGCTACTAGCGCTGGCTACGACGAGCAGTACTTC.